These T cell receptor beta chains were read from a single sample in a study of blood T cell repertoires in COVID-19. Repertoires were generated with immunoSEQ multiplex PCR, while TCRdb's copy carries only in-frame clones and drops some. The sample yields some 120,000 clones, around 81% seen once. Sequenced material: peripheral blood. These receptors came from a human donor in a cohort sampled during active COVID-19. Both conserved end residues are part of each CDR3. The D gene is left open where the match is weak. Clone size is stated in some rows and not others, as once, few, many or a class when expanded.

d_call: TRBD1
j_call: TRBJ2-7
clone_size: -
v_call: TRBV6-5
cdr3_nt: TGTGCCAGCAGTCCGACCGGGACAGGGGCCTACGAGCAGTACTTC
cdr3_aa: CASSPTGTGAYEQYF

d_call: TRBD1
j_call: TRBJ2-1
clone_size: -
v_call: TRBV19
cdr3_nt: TGTGCCAGTAGCCGACCGGGACAGGGATATGAGCAGTTCTTC
cdr3_aa: CASSRPGQGYEQFF

d_call: TRBD1
j_call: TRBJ1-2
clone_size: few
v_call: TRBV2
cdr3_nt: TGTGCCAGCAGGTCAGGGGGCGCGAACTATGGCTACACCTTC
cdr3_aa: CASRSGGANYGYTF

d_call: -
j_call: TRBJ1-1
clone_size: -
v_call: TRBV7-2
cdr3_nt: TGTGCCAGCAGCTTGTGGACGGACAACAATCCTACGATAGGCCCTGAAGCTTTCTTT
cdr3_aa: CASSLWTDNNPTIGPEAFF

d_call: -
j_call: TRBJ1-1
clone_size: -
v_call: TRBV30
cdr3_nt: TGTGCCTGGAGTCCAGGATTGGGGAACACTGAAGCTTTCTTT
cdr3_aa: CAWSPGLGNTEAFF

d_call: -
j_call: TRBJ2-2
clone_size: once
v_call: TRBV6-5
cdr3_nt: TGTGCCAGCAGCGCCGGGTCTACTTACGGGGAGCTGTTTTTT
cdr3_aa: CASSAGSTYGELFF

d_call: TRBD1
j_call: TRBJ2-5
clone_size: -
v_call: TRBV7-3
cdr3_nt: TGTGCCAGCAGCCGAGCAGGGGGCAGAGAGACCCAGTACTTC
cdr3_aa: CASSRAGGRETQYF

d_call: -
j_call: TRBJ1-2
clone_size: -
v_call: TRBV19
cdr3_nt: TGTGCCAGTAGTATTCTGCGGCCTAACTATGGCTACACCTTC
cdr3_aa: CASSILRPNYGYTF

d_call: TRBD1
j_call: TRBJ2-3
clone_size: -
v_call: TRBV5-1
cdr3_nt: TGCGCCAGCAGCGCGACAGGGGGAGAGACAGATACGCAGTATTTT
cdr3_aa: CASSATGGETDTQYF

d_call: -
j_call: TRBJ1-5
clone_size: -
v_call: TRBV6-1
cdr3_nt: TGTGCCAGCAGTGAAGCCGGGGGGAATCAGCCCCAGCATTTT
cdr3_aa: CASSEAGGNQPQHF

d_call: TRBD1
j_call: TRBJ1-3
clone_size: -
v_call: TRBV2
cdr3_nt: TGTGCCAGCAGATCCGGGACAGGTGGAAACACCATATATTTT
cdr3_aa: CASRSGTGGNTIYF

d_call: -
j_call: TRBJ2-2
clone_size: once
v_call: TRBV4-1
cdr3_nt: TGCGCCAGCAGCTACCAAGTGTCCGGGAACACCGGGGAGCTGTTTTTT
cdr3_aa: CASSYQVSGNTGELFF

d_call: TRBD2
j_call: TRBJ2-3
clone_size: -
v_call: TRBV4-3
cdr3_nt: TGCGCCAGCAGCCAAGATGGGCGGACTAGCAGCACAGATACGCAGTATTTT
cdr3_aa: CASSQDGRTSSTDTQYF

d_call: -
j_call: TRBJ2-5
clone_size: -
v_call: TRBV11-3
cdr3_nt: TGTGCCAGCAGCTTAGGGCGGGGACTTGAAGAGACCCAGTACTTC
cdr3_aa: CASSLGRGLEETQYF

d_call: TRBD1
j_call: TRBJ1-2
clone_size: -
v_call: TRBV29-1
cdr3_nt: TGCAGCGGCGCGGGACAGTTGTATGGCTACACCTTC
cdr3_aa: CSGAGQLYGYTF

d_call: -
j_call: TRBJ2-1
clone_size: once
v_call: TRBV7-2
cdr3_nt: TGTGCCAGCAGCTTGGGGGCGCTGACCTACAATGAGCAGTTCTTC
cdr3_aa: CASSLGALTYNEQFF

d_call: TRBD1
j_call: TRBJ2-7
clone_size: -
v_call: TRBV19
cdr3_nt: TGTGCCAGTAGCACTTGGGACAGGGGGCTCGAGCAGTACTTC
cdr3_aa: CASSTWDRGLEQYF

d_call: TRBD1
j_call: TRBJ1-1
clone_size: -
v_call: TRBV29-1
cdr3_nt: TGCAGCGCCGGAAGGACAGGACAAACTGAAGCTTTCTTT
cdr3_aa: CSAGRTGQTEAFF

d_call: -
j_call: TRBJ1-3
clone_size: few
v_call: TRBV12-3/TRBV12-4
cdr3_nt: TGTGCCAGCGTAAGACAGGGAAACACCATATATTTT
cdr3_aa: CASVRQGNTIYF

d_call: TRBD2
j_call: TRBJ2-7
clone_size: -
v_call: TRBV7-2
cdr3_nt: TGTGCCAGCAGCCCTAGACTAGCGGGAGGGCCGAGGGAGCAGTACTTC
cdr3_aa: CASSPRLAGGPREQYF

d_call: TRBD1
j_call: TRBJ1-2
clone_size: -
v_call: TRBV27
cdr3_nt: TGTGCCAGCAAAAAGGACAGGAAATATGGCTACACCTTC
cdr3_aa: CASKKDRKYGYTF